This T cell receptor (beta chain) derives from a study of blood T cell repertoires in COVID-19. Turning to the study itself: From the United States, Italy and Spain came samples of acute and convalescent COVID-19. Sources were T cells, B-cell-depleted T cells, or PBMCs; the material itself was cDNA or gDNA.

CDR1 is SGHDT, CDR2 YYEEEE, per germline. Trimming left V 3 bases short and J 1 base short, with 19 bases between. The CDR3 length is 17 residues. Per the original data handling: Estimation of nucleated cell counts relied on the amplification of reference gene primers. Only in-frame clones appear in the TCRdb table, and some are missing; sequencing was by immunoSEQ multiplex PCR. Clonal size and the V and J genes are those of that table, whereas D and trimming came from the DNA. The repertoire includes 100,000 to 150,000 clones, around 89% of them detected once, and 18% sits in the top ten. The V call is TRBV5-6, the J call TRBJ1-1; D gene ambiguous. The sequenced sample consisted of peripheral blood. The TCR originated in a middle-aged man with active or convalescent COVID-19. The CDR3 DNA is TGTGCCAGCAGCTCCTCATTGGTGAGGAAGCGGAACACTGAAGCTTTCTTT. Translation gives CASSSSLVRKRNTEAFF.